The T cell receptor beta chain described here comes from a study of blood T cells in healthy people across ages. General observations from the study: Higher diversity and more naive CD4+ cells were features of long-lived donors, compared to aged donors.

V lost 0 bases to trimming and J lost 2 bases; unmatched junction nucleotides: 4. The CDR3 length is 18 residues. Germline lookup yields CDR1 LNHNV and CDR2 YYDKDF (reference sequence). This clonotype appeared a few times. Its antigen is still unknown. Sample-barcoded 5' priming and a J-beta primer mix drove a second PCR of about 6 to 12 cycles. TCRdb re-derived calls from the 5' RACE reads in MiXCR, one entry per CDR3 protein. The sample carries under 800,000 distinct CDR3 sequences, around 21% recorded once. Sequencing was done on a sample of blood. This clonotype was obtained from a man aged 70-80 years in good health. The rearrangement uses TRBV15 and TRBJ2-1; 13 bases align to TRBD2. CDR3 sequence reads: CATSRDPGTSGTYNEQFF. The CDR3 DNA is TGTGCCACCAGCAGAGATCCCGGGACTAGCGGGACCTACAATGAGCAGTTCTTC.